The entry that follows covers one TCR beta chain sequence. The data were taken from a study of blood T cell repertoires in COVID-19. Study-level background: T cells, B-cell-depleted T cells, or PBMCs provided the cDNA or gDNA that served as material.

V dropped 4 bases and J dropped 5; count of bases not matched to a gene: 4. Per the germline V gene, CDR1 is SGHRS and CDR2 is YFSETQ. The CDR3 spans 13 residues. In the authors' workflow: Reference gene primers were amplified, and this amplification served to estimate nucleated cell counts. Some clones are missing from TCRdb's copy, which holds only in-frame ones; the method was immunoSEQ multiplex PCR. Clone size and the V and J calls come from that table; the DNA yielded D and trimming. The table has around 140,000 clones, nearly 80% seen once; the top ten hold around 2.9%. The sequenced sample consisted of PBMCs or T cells enriched from blood (not recorded which). V usage is TRBV5-1 and J usage is TRBJ1-1; TRBD1 matches 8 bases. The source of this sequence is a woman between 50 and 59 years old who had recovered from COVID-19. The CDR3 here is CASSPGTGTEAFF. In nucleotides, the CDR3 is TGCGCCAGCAGCCCCGGGACAGGTACTGAAGCTTTCTTT.